This T cell receptor (beta chain) is drawn from a study of cytomegalovirus exposure and HLA in healthy donors (dated by TCRdb to about 2017). Notes on the research overall: A later analysis indicated that the 120 validation repertoires were generated on the platform also employed for the roughly 720 repertoires of the first cohort. The study aimed to test whether cataloging public T cell receptors could reveal signatures of past pathogen exposure. Besides the first cohort of 666 subjects, a separate validation cohort made up of 120 or so different subjects was used. The study combined high-throughput TCR immunosequencing, statistical association of individual TCRs with disease status, and machine learning to predict cytomegalovirus infection status.

Separate from the approximately 700-subject first cohort, the validation cohort of 90 to 150 subjects was the group to which the donors belonged. Between the V and J ends, shortened by 4 bases and 2 bases respectively, the junction contains 11 bases. Taken from cysteine to phenylalanine, the CDR3 has 14 residues. Left in the record is the CDR3 DNA by itself, 42 bases read in frame from the first base. CDR1 MNHNS and CDR2 SASEGT were looked up in the germline V gene. What the authors observed across the whole study: The study listed 164 TCR beta chains as associated with cytomegalovirus. The classifier was reported to diagnose cytomegalovirus status with high specificity and sensitivity in both the original and validation cohorts. All 110 or so repertoires were used to score co-occurrence in the validation cohort in a later analysis, because that analysis had no HLA typing for the cohort. According to the authors, the approach could potentially be generalized to other disease states and immunological phenotypes. In vitro tests confirmed that a few of the cytomegalovirus-associated TCR beta chains recognize cytomegalovirus antigens. Of the cluster scores, approximately 95% were above 0 in a later analysis, which found that TCRs clustered in the first cohort also tended to co-occur in the 130 or so validation repertoires. Across donors, most TCR sequences were observed very rarely, whereas some public TCRs were present in many individuals.

Library preparation used the immunoSEQ multiplex PCR assay. The original methods were these. To diagnose cytomegalovirus status from the catalog of TCR beta chain sequences, a statistical classification framework was built. TCRdb holds this immuneACCESS table with in-frame rearrangements only. Some clones are missing; in checked studies, unresolved V genes explain under half, and the rest has no known cause. That table furnishes V, J and clone size, whereas the DNA furnished D and trimming. In this sample the table shows under 400,000 clones, 86% of which occur a single time. Together, the top ten hold around 0.8% of the sample. Comment on this clone: Its antigen is unknown. Base qualities are not provided; no much larger clone lies one nucleotide away.

The V and J segments used are TRBV6-1 and TRBJ2-5; TRBD1 is a possible D gene, resting on 6 matching bases. This TCR derives from a woman younger than 30 in good health and CMV-seronegative. Sequenced sample: PBMCs. The CDR3 amino acid sequence is: CASSVGQGQETQYF. The sequence in DNA is TGTGCCAGCAGTGTCGGCCAGGGGCAAGAGACCCAGTACTTC.